Listed below are T cell receptor beta chains from one sample, sequenced in a study of T cell responses to AZD1222 COVID-19 vaccine. The method was immunoSEQ multiplex PCR; TCRdb's version includes in-frame clones alone and lacks a portion of them. The sample has roughly 100,000 clones; roughly 90% are singletons. The sequences come from peripheral blood, collected on day 0 of AZD1222 vaccination. Source of these receptors: an adult in good health. Each CDR3 is given with its conserved first and last residue. The order of the fields is clone size, D gene, J gene, V gene, CDR3 DNA, CDR3 protein. D genes are given only for firm matches. Size tells how often a clone was seen (once, few, many) or the class of an expanded clone, and some rows leave it out.

- - TRBJ2-1 TRBV7-6 TGTGCCAGCAGCCTTGAATCGGGACAACTCTTCTCCTACAATGAGCAGTTCTTC CASSLESGQLFSYNEQFF
- - TRBJ1-6 TRBV9 TGTGCCAGCAGCGCAAGCGGCGTTAGAAAGTCTAATTCACCCCTCCACTTT CASSASGVRKSNSPLHF
- - TRBJ2-7 TRBV9 TGTGCCAGCAGCGGGGCAGGGGTCACCTACGAGCAGTACTTC CASSGAGVTYEQYF
- - TRBJ2-3 TRBV19 TGTGCCAGTACCAGAGGGGCAGTTATTGGCGCAGATACGCAGTATTTT CASTRGAVIGADTQYF
- TRBD1 TRBJ1-5 TRBV7-3 TGTGCCAGCAGCTTACCGAGGGACAGGGAAAACAATCAGCCCCAGCATTTT CASSLPRDRENNQPQHF
- - TRBJ1-2 TRBV7-3 TGTGCCAGCAGCTTAAACGGGGCGGGCTATGGCTACACCTTC CASSLNGAGYGYTF
- - TRBJ1-2 TRBV5-5 TGTGCCAGCAGCTTGGCCCTTGGGATCTATGGCTACACCTTC CASSLALGIYGYTF
- TRBD1 TRBJ2-3 TRBV7-3 TGTGCCAGCAGCATGACCGACAGGGGGAAGGATACGCAGTATTTT CASSMTDRGKDTQYF
- - TRBJ1-5 TRBV7-6 TGTGCCAGCAGCTTGGTGGGGCAGCCCCAGCATTTT CASSLVGQPQHF
- TRBD1 TRBJ1-6 TRBV6-2/TRBV6-3 TGTGCCAGCAGTTACTCGGGGGACAGGAATTCACCCCTCCACTTT CASSYSGDRNSPLHF
- TRBD1 TRBJ1-5 TRBV6-2/TRBV6-3 TGTGCCAGCAGTTACTTCGGACAGGGGGGCAATCAGCCCCAGCATTTT CASSYFGQGGNQPQHF
- - TRBJ1-1 TRBV5-5 TGTGCCAGCAGCTTGGGGGTACTCGGAGCTTTCTTT CASSLGVLGAFF
- - TRBJ2-1 TRBV15 TGTGCCACCAGCAGAGACAGCGTAGAGCAGTTCTTC CATSRDSVEQFF
- TRBD1 TRBJ1-1 TRBV10-3 TGTGCCACGCAGGGGACAGCTATGAACACTGAAGCTTTCTTT CATQGTAMNTEAFF
- TRBD2 TRBJ2-1 TRBV7-6 TGTGCCAGCAGCTTAGTACCAGCGGGAACCTCCTACAATGAGCAGTTCTTC CASSLVPAGTSYNEQFF
few - TRBJ1-2 TRBV4-3 TGCGCCAGCAGCCAAGGCCTAACCTATGGCTACACCTTC CASSQGLTYGYTF
- TRBD2 TRBJ2-1 TRBV10-3 TGTGCCACCCAGCGGGAGGTCACCAATGAGCAGTTCTTC CATQREVTNEQFF
few TRBD1 TRBJ1-4 TRBV5-6 TGTGCCAGCAGCTCAGCAGGGGGCAATGCTAATGAAAAACTGTTTTTT CASSSAGGNANEKLFF
- TRBD2 TRBJ2-1 TRBV4-3 TGCGCCAGCAGCCAAGAGGCGGGGGGTATCTACAATGAGCAGTTCTTC CASSQEAGGIYNEQFF
- - TRBJ1-6 TRBV7-8 TGTGCCAGCAGCTTAGCGTCGCGACGGGGACCCCTCCACTTT CASSLASRRGPLHF
- - TRBJ1-1 TRBV29-1 TGCAGCGTTGTGTGGATGTTGAACACTGAAGCTTTCTTT CSVVWMLNTEAFF
- TRBD1 TRBJ1-3 TRBV9 TGTGCCAGCAGCCCGACAGGGACTGGAAACACCATATATTTT CASSPTGTGNTIYF
- - TRBJ2-2 TRBV29-1 TGCGGGGGAAGACAGTCTCTTAACACCGGGGAGCTGTTTTTT CGGRQSLNTGELFF
- - TRBJ1-6 TRBV28 TGTGCCAGCAGCCATCGGGACGGCTATAATTCACCCCTCCACTTT CASSHRDGYNSPLHF
few - TRBJ2-7 TRBV6-5 TGTGCCAGCAGTCCCCGGTCCCTCTCCTACGAGCAGTACTTC CASSPRSLSYEQYF
- TRBD1 TRBJ2-1 TRBV28 TGTGCCAGCACTGACAGGGTAAATGAGCAGTTCTTC CASTDRVNEQFF
few TRBD1 TRBJ2-5 TRBV7-7 TGTGCCAGCAGCCCCAGACAGGGTTGGGAGACCCAGTACTTC CASSPRQGWETQYF
- TRBD2 TRBJ2-1 TRBV3-1/TRBV3-2 TGTGCCAGCAGCCAAGACCCAACGTCTAGCGGGAGGGGAGGTGAGCAGTTCTTC CASSQDPTSSGRGGEQFF
- TRBD1 TRBJ2-7 TRBV15 TGTGCCACCAGCAGACCACAGGGGGCGGGCGAGCAGTACTTC CATSRPQGAGEQYF
- - TRBJ1-1 TRBV6-2/TRBV6-3 TGTGCCAGCAGTTACGACGGGGGAAGAAGCACTGAAGCTTTCTTT CASSYDGGRSTEAFF
- - TRBJ2-2 TRBV18 TGTGCCAGCTCACAAACCAGGGGAGGTATTAACACCGGGGAGCTGTTTTTT CASSQTRGGINTGELFF
- TRBD2 TRBJ2-1 TRBV6-2/TRBV6-3 TGTGCCAGCAGTGCCTTAGCGGGAGGCAAACCCGCCTCCTACAATGAGCAGTTCTTC CASSALAGGKPASYNEQFF
- - TRBJ2-1 TRBV19 TGTGCCAGTAGTATAGAAGCGCCTTTCAATGAGCAGTTCTTC CASSIEAPFNEQFF
- - TRBJ2-5 TRBV9 TGTGCCAGCAGTGTGCAAGGCGGGCAAGAGACCCAGTACTTC CASSVQGGQETQYF
- - TRBJ2-6 TRBV7-3 TGTGCCAGCAGCTTAAACCCTGGGGCCAACGTCCTGACTTTC CASSLNPGANVLTF